A single sample gave rise to the 6 T cell receptor beta chains below, sequenced in a study of blood T cell repertoires in COVID-19 (dated by TCRdb to about 2020). Library method: the immunoSEQ multiplex PCR assay. In TCRdb, the immuneACCESS table is reduced to in-frame sequences with V and J assigned. These tables do not hold every clone; where another copy was compared, an unresolved V gene accounts for under half, and the others remain unexplained. The sample yields 330,000 or so clones; 87% were counted once. In total, the top ten clones hold approximately 1.8% of the sample. Sequencing used PBMCs or T cells enriched from blood (not recorded which). These receptors all come from a man aged 35 to 55 in a cohort exposed to, infected with or recovered from COVID-19 (not recorded which).

This clone was picked up a small number of times. The chain carries TRBV3-1 (or the pseudogene TRBV3-2) and TRBJ1-6; D is perhaps TRBD1 (5 bases). Germline CDR1 LGHDT, CDR2 YNNKEL (reference sequence). V gave up 3 bases and J gave up 9 bases, with 6 bases separating them. The CDR3 spans 12 residues. CDR3: CASSQGGSPLHF. The CDR3 coding sequence is TGTGCCAGCAGCCAGGGGGGTTCACCCCTCCACTTT.

The chain carries TRBV3-1 (or the pseudogene TRBV3-2) and TRBJ1-6; TRBD1 aligns across 7 bases. CDR1 LGHDT and CDR2 YNNKEL come from the germline V gene (reference sequence). CDR3 length: 15 residues. The ends lost 1 base at V and 10 bases at J; junction bases unmatched: 7. The CDR3 region is CASSQVAGGVSPLHF. The DNA for the CDR3 is TGTGCCAGCAGCCAAGTTGCAGGGGGTGTCTCACCCCTCCACTTT.

DNA of the CDR3: TGCGCCAGCAGCTTGGGTACCTATTCGGGAGGGCGGGAGACCCAGTACTTC. Translation gives CASSLGTYSGGRETQYF. This chain connects TRBV5-1 to TRBJ2-5, with 8 bases lining up with TRBD2. CDR1 is SGHRS and CDR2 is YFSETQ in the germline V gene. The CDR3 sequence is 17 residues long. The trim removed 0 bases at V and 5 bases at J, leaving 12 bases unmatched.

V usage is TRBV7-9 and J usage is TRBJ1-3, with 9 bases fitting TRBD1. The CDR3 extends over 16 amino acids. V trimming: 4 bases; J trimming: 2 bases; junction bases outside the gene matches: 6. CDR1 and CDR2 from the germline V gene are SEHNR and FQNEAQ (reference sequence). Here the CDR3 reads CASSSWDRATGNTIYF. In DNA form, the CDR3 reads TGTGCCAGCAGCTCCTGGGACAGGGCAACTGGAAACACCATATATTTT.

The chain's CDR3 is CASSFQTSDNTGELFF. The DNA for the CDR3 is TGCGCCAGCAGCTTTCAGACTAGCGATAACACCGGGGAGCTGTTTTTT. The chain combines TRBV5-1 with TRBJ2-2, with 8 bases that match TRBD2. Losses at the gene ends were 2 bases for V and 2 bases for J; bases not matched to a gene: 5. Germline-derived CDR1 and CDR2 are SGHRS and YFSETQ. The CDR3 sequence is 16 residues long.

As regards this clone: Other DNA sequences in this sample translate to the same CDR3. V gene TRBV18 combines with J gene TRBJ1-6; 11 nucleotides align to TRBD1. This CDR3 is built from 14 residues. Trimming cost V 3 bases and J 9 bases; bases outside gene matches: 1. CDR1 KGHSH and CDR2 LQKENI come from the germline V gene. CDR3 amino acids: CASSPGQGGSPLHF. Written as DNA, the CDR3 is TGTGCCAGCTCACCGGGACAGGGGGGTTCACCCCTCCACTTT.